Listed below are T cell receptor beta chains from one sample, sequenced in a study of T cell responses to AZD1222 COVID-19 vaccine. Sequenced by immunoSEQ multiplex PCR; TCRdb stores in-frame clones only, minus some. This sample carries approximately 140,000 clones, under 95% of them seen once, and the ten largest clones take around 4.7%. Material: peripheral blood, obtained on day 0 of AZD1222 vaccination. These receptors were taken from an adult in good health. The CDR3 runs from the conserved cysteine through the conserved F or W. The order of the fields is V gene, clone size, CDR3 protein. For some rows the clone size is stated as once, few or many, or as a class when expanded; others skip it.

TRBV2 . CASRFTSAYNEQFF
TRBV6-7 . CASSYSKGGTDYYEQYF
TRBV5-4 . CASSLERGRSPLHF
TRBV5-5 . CASSSRPTITDTQYF
TRBV21-1 . CASSQRGRGPGANVLTF
TRBV4-2 . CASSQDPHRASANEKLFF
TRBV12-5 . CASGLAENTEAFF
TRBV27 . CASTPTASTDTQYF
TRBV4-1 . CASSQEDGGNQPQHF
TRBV27 . CASRPHSGANVLTF
TRBV3-1/TRBV3-2 many CASSQPPWQIGYTF
TRBV9 . CASSVGERWDTEAFF
TRBV18 . CASSPIAGGTDTQYF
TRBV27 . CASSLPLGTGNTGELFF
TRBV27 . CASSFGGNNQPQHF
TRBV7-9 once CASSFGISGPLNEQFF
TRBV14 . CASSQVYQHPSNEQFF
TRBV27 . CASSDRPRGYTDTQYF
TRBV18 . CASSPTSGEQYF